This T cell receptor beta chain was recovered during a study of T cell repertoires in aging, cancer and after chemotherapy. Study overall: Pre- and post-chemotherapy samples were paired from chronic lymphocytic leukemia patients treated with fludarabine- or bendamustine-based regimens. Study findings and constraints: In each cancer cohort, median generation probability increased across chemotherapy, suggesting thymic output rebounded. Healthy donors lost TCR diversity with age mainly through richness, cancer patients through richness and evenness. Untreated cancer patients had significantly lower blood TCR diversity than age-matched healthy donors.

A mixed TRB-A/B primer pool amplified rearranged TRB by multiplex touch-down PCR. TCRdb fed the multiplex PCR reads into MiXCR, producing one record per CDR3 protein. The sample shows 1,400 to 1,500 distinct CDR3 sequences, more than 50% of them seen only once. The CDR3 consists of 16 residues. The junction had 8 bases not matched to a gene; V was cut back by 2 bases and J by 7 bases. Looked up from germline, CDR1 is SGHVS and CDR2 is FNYEAQ. TCR beta rearrangements were amplified from peripheral blood genomic DNA. About this clonotype: Its antigen remains unidentified.

The chain joins TRBV7-6 to TRBJ2-2; 9 nucleotides agree with TRBD2. The sequencing sample was made of blood. The TCR comes from a human donor with a blood cancer. For the CDR3, the DNA is TGTGCCAGCAGCTTAAACACAGCGGGGGGAGGCGGGGAGCTGTTTTTT. It is translated as CASSLNTAGGGGELFF.